This T cell receptor beta chain was documented in a study of early T cells in non-severe SARS-CoV-2 infection. Study overall: Alpha and beta chains were unpaired, from unsorted whole-blood bulk RNA. Study findings and constraints: VDJdb-based annotation leaned toward anti-spike CD8 responses and missed private and CD4 specificities.

The germline V gene has CDR1 SGHVS and CDR2 FNYEAQ. This CDR3 comprises 15 residues. V shed 2 bases, J shed 6 bases, and the junction held 8 bases outside the gene matches. This clonotype was observed at least ten times. Its target is unknown. Individual cDNA molecules received unique molecular identifiers. TCRdb reprocessed the 5' RACE reads with MiXCR, giving one entry per CDR3 protein. The sample records around 55,000 distinct CDR3 sequences, approximately 13% being singletons. Sequenced material: whole blood. This TCR derives from an adult who was a healthcare worker with PCR-confirmed SARS-CoV-2 infection or an uninfected control (not recorded which). The chain recombines TRBV7-6 with TRBJ2-5; 8 bases are shared with TRBD2. In nucleotides, the CDR3 is TGTGCCAGCAGCTTAAGCGGGGGACCTCCAAAGACCCAGTACTTC. Protein: CASSLSGGPPKTQYF.